Below are 30 T cell receptor beta chains sequenced from a single sample in a study of cytomegalovirus exposure and HLA in healthy donors. A multiplex PCR was run with 60 Vbeta primers and 13 Jbeta primers. Measured with immunoSEQ multiplex PCR; TCRdb has only the in-frame clones, and not every one. Here the sample spans around 190,000 clones, about 77% being singletons. The sequenced sample consisted of PBMCs. Receptors were obtained from a man younger than 40 in good health and CMV-seropositive.

The chain's CDR3 is CASSDPGLGGRALYF. The CDR3 coding sequence is TGCGCCAGCAGCGACCCGGGACTAGGGGGGAGGGCTCTGTATTTT. This rearrangement joins TRBV10-2 to TRBJ2-3, with 8 nucleotides matching TRBD2. The CDR3 is 15 residues long. The germline V gene encodes CDR1 WSHSY and CDR2 SAAADI. With V trimmed by 6 bases and J by 14 bases, 19 bases remained unmatched.

The J gene is TRBJ2-7, the V gene TRBV30; 10 positions agree with TRBD1. The V segment lost 1 base and the J segment 5 bases; nucleotides outside the gene matches: 8. Germline CDR1 and CDR2: GTSNPN and SVGIG (reference sequence). CDR3 length equals 15 residues. Here the CDR3 DNA reads TGTGCCTGGAGTGGCGGGGGACAGGGGTTCCACGAGCAGTACTTC. It yields the protein CAWSGGGQGFHEQYF.

The table lists this clone with a few counts. This chain uses TRBV5-1 with TRBJ1-5, with 9 positions matching TRBD1. V gave up 2 bases and J gave up 5 bases; unmatched junction bases: 5. CDR1 SGHRS and CDR2 YFSETQ come from the germline V gene. The CDR3 extends over 15 amino acids. This CDR3 reads CASSFGQGNDQPQHF. The CDR3 DNA follows: TGCGCCAGCAGCTTCGGACAGGGGAACGATCAGCCCCAGCATTTT.

The V call is TRBV27, the J call TRBJ2-7; the match to TRBD1 covers 8 bases. CDR1 MNHEY and CDR2 SMNVEV come from the germline V gene (reference sequence). CDR3 length: 15 residues. V shed 3 bases and J 1 base; nucleotides not matched to a gene: 5. The CDR3 loop is CASSLLGQDSYEQYF. CDR3 coding DNA: TGTGCCAGCAGTTTGTTGGGACAGGATTCCTACGAGCAGTACTTC.

With regard to this clone: The junction departs from the called germline gene at one end, perhaps through a read error. The V call is TRBV5-4, the J call TRBJ1-1; the D gene is possibly TRBD1 (6 bases). Germline assignment: CDR1 SGHNT and CDR2 YYREEE (reference sequence). This CDR3 contains 14 residues. In nucleotides, the CDR3 is TGTGCCAGCAGTTCCGGGGCCGGGGGGCTTGAACCTTTCTTT. This gives the protein CASSSGAGGLEPFF. The full variable domain, with the rest looked up from reference TRBV5-4 and TRBJ1-1, is ETGVTQSPTHLIKTRGQQVTLRCSSQSGHNTVSWYQQALGQGPQFIFQYYREEENGRGNFPPRFSGLQFPNYSSELNVNALELDDSALYLCASSSGAGGLEPFFGQGTRLTVV.

This sequence joins TRBV6-1 and TRBJ2-7, with D maybe TRBD1 (8 bases). CDR3 length equals 15 residues. Trimming removed 3 bases from V and 4 bases from J, with 16 bases in between. CDR1 is MNHNS, CDR2 SASEGT, per germline. For the CDR3, the DNA is TGTGCCAGCAGTGAGGGAGGGACAGGAGGGTACGAGCAGTACTTC. It yields the protein CASSEGGTGGYEQYF.

This clone came up a few times. The chain carries TRBV7-2 and TRBJ2-3, with 7 bases aligning to TRBD2. V dropped 3 bases and J dropped 1; count of bases not matched to a gene: 4. The CDR3 totals 15 residues. Germline CDR1 SGHTA, CDR2 FQGNSA. The chain's CDR3 is CASSLVSGGTDTQYF. In DNA, the CDR3 is TGTGCCAGCAGCTTGGTCAGCGGGGGCACAGATACGCAGTATTTT.

The chain is built from TRBV2 and TRBJ2-5, with TRBD1 matching over 9 bases. Trimming cost V 6 bases and J 2 bases; bases outside gene matches: 1. This CDR3 is built from 13 residues. Germline assignment: CDR1 SNHLY and CDR2 FYNNEI. CDR3 nucleotides: TGTGCCAGCAGGGGGACAGGGCAAGAGACCCAGTACTTC. This encodes CASRGTGQETQYF.

This clone was recorded a few times. The chain employs TRBV7-9 and TRBJ1-4, with D maybe TRBD1 (6 bases). This CDR3 is built from 15 residues. Trimming left V 5 bases short and J 7 bases short, with 17 bases between. Germline-derived CDR1 and CDR2 are SEHNR and FQNEAQ (reference sequence). The CDR3 loop reads CASSASGVSGEKLFF. For the CDR3, the DNA is TGTGCCAGCAGCGCCTCAGGGGTGAGCGGTGAAAAACTGTTTTTT.

The chain couples TRBV7-9 to TRBJ1-1; tentatively, D is TRBD1 (5 bases). The germline CDR1 and CDR2 sequences are SEHNR and FQNEAQ (reference sequence). The V end lost 6 bases, the J end lost 10 bases, and 21 bases lay between the germline ends. This CDR3 region has 14 residues. The CDR3 coding sequence is TGTGCCAGCAGTAGACAGTCGAGGGAGGCTCGAGCTTTCTTT. Translation: CASSRQSREARAFF.

In its sample, this clone was seen a few times. V gene TRBV19 combines with J gene TRBJ1-1, with a tentative D call TRBD1 (6 bases). CDR1 LNHDA and CDR2 SQIVND come from the germline V gene (reference sequence). The CDR3 consists of 14 residues. V was clipped by 4 bases and J by 4 bases, with 13 bases between them. The CDR3 region is CASSTYRVGTEAFF. The CDR3 DNA reads as TGTGCCAGTAGTACCTACAGGGTTGGCACTGAAGCTTTCTTT.

CDR3 nucleotides: TGTGCCAGCAGAGGGACAGCCAACTATGGCTACACCTTC. Its protein product is CASRGTANYGYTF. V usage is TRBV25-1 and J usage is TRBJ1-2; 7 positions agree with TRBD1. The CDR3 covers 13 residues. Germline V gives CDR1 MGHDK, CDR2 SYGVNS. V shed 6 bases and J 2 bases; nucleotides not matched to a gene: 3.

This clone was found a few times. The chain is built from TRBV28 and TRBJ1-4; 10 bases align to TRBD1. V shed 6 bases and J 7 bases; nucleotides not matched to a gene: 5. Germline assignment: CDR1 MDHEN and CDR2 SYDVKM. The length of the CDR3 is 14 residues. CDR3 residues: CASRATGGREKLFF. CDR3 bases: TGTGCCAGCAGGGCGACAGGGGGCCGTGAAAAACTGTTTTTT.

V and J are TRBV30 and TRBJ2-7, with D unclear. CDR1 is GTSNPN, CDR2 SVGIG, per germline (reference sequence). The CDR3 runs to 13 residues. V shed 0 bases and J shed 1 base, with 7 bases lying between them. The CDR3 reads CAWSVHASYEQYF. CDR3 DNA: TGTGCCTGGAGTGTACACGCATCCTACGAGCAGTACTTC.

The rearrangement joins TRBV7-2 to TRBJ2-7, with 9 nucleotides matching TRBD2. This CDR3 has 16 residues. Germline V gives CDR1 SGHTA, CDR2 FQGNSA. Trimming cost V 0 bases and J 6 bases; bases outside gene matches: 9. CDR3 sequence (DNA): TGTGCCAGCAGCTTAGCTCAAGCGGGGGGTCCAGGCGAGCAGTACTTC. Encoded protein: CASSLAQAGGPGEQYF.

V gene TRBV5-4 combines with J gene TRBJ1-1, with D possibly matching TRBD1 (5 bases). The CDR3 has 15 residues. Germline V gene data show CDR1 as SGHNT and CDR2 as YYREEE (reference sequence). Deletions cut 0 bases from V and 4 bases from J, with 13 bases between. CDR3 bases: TGTGCCAGCAGCTTGGTAGGGACTTATTCCACTGAAGCTTTCTTT. Translated: CASSLVGTYSTEAFF.

This chain joins TRBV30 and TRBJ2-7; 7 positions agree with TRBD1. J lost 7 bases, V lost 3 bases, and 15 bases had no gene match. The CDR3 runs 15 residues. CDR1 is GTSNPN and CDR2 is SVGIG in the germline V gene (reference sequence). CDR3 sequence (DNA): TGTGCCTGGAGAGGTTCGATTCAGGGGGTGGGGGAGCAGTACTTC. Translation gives CAWRGSIQGVGEQYF.

V is TRBV5-8 and J is TRBJ2-1; TRBD2 matches 14 bases. J was trimmed by 8 bases and V by 3 bases; bases with no gene match: 7. CDR1 is SGHTS and CDR2 is YDEGEE in the germline V gene. This CDR3 has 16 amino acids. CDR3 bases: TGTGCCAGCAGCTCCGGGACTAGCGGGAGAGAGGATGAGCAGTTCTTC. Residues: CASSSGTSGREDEQFF. The complete variable domain, with remaining parts taken from reference TRBV5-8 and TRBJ2-1, reads EAGVTQSPTHLIKTRGQQATLRCSPISGHTSVYWYQQALGLGLQFLLWYDEGEERNRGNFPPRFSGRQFPNYSSELNVNALELEDSALYLCASSSGTSGREDEQFFGPGTRLTVL.

This clone has just a few counts. The chain couples TRBV14 to TRBJ1-2; D perhaps matches TRBD1 (6 bases). The length of the CDR3 is 13 residues. The germline V gene encodes CDR1 SGHDN and CDR2 FVKESK. Trimming removed 6 bases at V and 5 bases at J, with 13 bases between. The CDR3 DNA is TGTGCCAGCAGAGAAGGGGGGGCTTATGGCTACACCTTC. Its translation: CASREGGAYGYTF.

This clone has only a few counts. V usage is TRBV13 and J usage is TRBJ2-1; perhaps TRBD2 as D (5 bases). The CDR3 is made up of 12 amino acids. Trimming cost V 6 bases and J 9 bases, with 12 bases left between them. Germline V gene data show CDR1 as PRHDT and CDR2 as FYEKMQ (reference sequence). The DNA for the CDR3 is TGTGCCAGCAGTACCTTTCGGGGTGAGCAGTTCTTC. Amino acid sequence: CASSTFRGEQFF.

This rearrangement joins TRBV7-8 to TRBJ1-2, with D maybe TRBD1 (5 bases). The CDR3 totals 13 residues. Trimming removed 1 base from V and 6 bases from J, with 9 bases in between. The V gene's germline CDR1 is SGHVS and CDR2 FQNEAQ. The CDR3 protein is CASSLVPRDGYTF. As DNA, the CDR3 is TGTGCCAGCAGCTTAGTCCCCAGGGATGGCTACACCTTC.

The V call is TRBV7-2, the J call TRBJ2-2, with D uncertain. The ends were cut back, 3 bases at V and 4 bases at J, with 15 bases in the middle. The CDR3 totals 16 residues. Germline V gene data show CDR1 as SGHTA and CDR2 as FQGNSA. CDR3 amino acids: CASSFLGRRSTGELFF. The CDR3 DNA reads TGTGCCAGCAGCTTCTTAGGTCGGAGAAGCACCGGGGAGCTGTTTTTT. The variable domain in full, with the rest retrieved from reference TRBV7-2 and TRBJ2-2, is GAGVSQSPSNKVTEKGKDVELRCDPISGHTALYWYRQSLGQGLEFLIYFQGNSAPDKSGLPSDRFSAERTGGSVSTLTIQRTQQEDSAVYLCASSFLGRRSTGELFFGEGSRLTVL.

This chain connects TRBV19 to TRBJ1-2, with D perhaps TRBD1 (5 bases). Germline V gene lookup returns CDR1 LNHDA and CDR2 SQIVND (reference sequence). This CDR3 has 12 amino acids. Deletions cut 5 bases from V and 9 bases from J, with 13 bases between. The CDR3 bases are TGTGCCAGTAGTGCCCAGGGTTGGAGCTACACCTTC. The encoded protein is CASSAQGWSYTF.

The chain recombines TRBV13 with TRBJ2-3; TRBD2 matches at 9 bases. Germline V gene sequence: CDR1 PRHDT, CDR2 FYEKMQ (reference sequence). With 6 bases clipped from V and 4 bases from J, the junction kept 8 bases outside the gene matches. The CDR3 has 15 amino acids. The CDR3 region is CASRELAGPPDTQYF. The CDR3 region has the DNA TGTGCCAGCAGGGAGCTAGCGGGGCCCCCAGATACGCAGTATTTT. Complete variable domain (other parts from reference TRBV13 and TRBJ2-3): AAGVIQSPRHLIKEKRETATLKCYPIPRHDTVYWYQQGPGQDPQFLISFYEKMQSDKGSIPDRFSAQQFSDYHSELNMSSLELGDSALYFCASRELAGPPDTQYFGPGTRLTVL.

The rearrangement links TRBV6-6 to TRBJ2-7; tentatively, D is TRBD2 (5 bases). This CDR3 has 10 amino acids. Germline CDR1 MNHNY, CDR2 SVGAGI (reference sequence). Deletions cut 6 bases from V and 5 bases from J, with 5 bases between. The CDR3 coding sequence is TGTGCCAGCAGCGGGAACGAGCAGTACTTC. It specifies CASSGNEQYF.

The chain combines TRBV5-6 with TRBJ1-2; maybe TRBD1 (6 bases). V was trimmed by 4 bases and J by 8 bases, leaving 12 bases between them. The CDR3 is made up of 12 amino acids. CDR1 SGHDT and CDR2 YYEEEE come from the germline V gene. CDR3 protein: CASSPGVQGYTF. CDR3 nucleotide sequence: TGTGCCAGCAGCCCAGGGGTGCAGGGCTACACCTTC. The variable domain in full, completed from reference TRBV5-6 and TRBJ1-2, reads DAGVTQSPTHLIKTRGQQVTLRCSPKSGHDTVSWYQQALGQGPQFIFQYYEEEERQRGNFPDRFSGHQFPNYSSELNVNALLLGDSALYLCASSPGVQGYTFGSGTRLTVV.

This clone was counted a few times. Germline is not matched at one junction end, which may reflect a read error. The chain links TRBV7-9 to TRBJ1-4, with a possible D match to TRBD1 (5 bases). From germline, CDR1 is SEHNR and CDR2 FQNEAQ (reference sequence). CDR3 length: 14 residues. The chain's CDR3 is CSSSLGHTNEKLFF. CDR3 bases: TGTTCCAGCAGCTTAGGACATACTAATGAAAAACTGTTTTTT.

This clone was picked up a small number of times. The chain combines TRBV19 with TRBJ2-3; 13 bases are a match to TRBD2. The CDR3 has 17 amino acids. Germline V CDR1 and CDR2: LNHDA, SQIVND (reference sequence). The V segment lost 4 bases and the J segment 4 bases; nucleotides outside the gene matches: 8. Here the CDR3 reads CASSTRTSGGVSDTQYF. CDR3 coding DNA: TGTGCCAGTAGTACGCGCACTAGCGGGGGGGTGTCAGATACGCAGTATTTT.

This chain connects TRBV7-2 to TRBJ1-5; 7 bases are shared with TRBD1. The junction had 8 bases not matched to a gene; V was cut back by 5 bases and J by 4 bases. The CDR3 is 15 amino acids. From germline, CDR1 is SGHTA and CDR2 FQGNSA. CDR3 DNA: TGTGCCAGCAGCCTCCGACAGGGTAGTAATCAGCCCCAGCATTTT. This codes for CASSLRQGSNQPQHF.

In this sample, this clone turned up a few times. The chain has TRBV27 and TRBJ1-2; 8 bases fit TRBD1. The CDR3 length is 13 residues. V shed 2 bases, J shed 7 bases, and the junction held 3 bases outside the gene matches. CDR1 and CDR2 from the germline V gene are MNHEY and SMNVEV (reference sequence). CDR3 DNA: TGTGCCAGCAGTTTACGGGGGACAGGTGGCTACACCTTC. Translating gives CASSLRGTGGYTF.